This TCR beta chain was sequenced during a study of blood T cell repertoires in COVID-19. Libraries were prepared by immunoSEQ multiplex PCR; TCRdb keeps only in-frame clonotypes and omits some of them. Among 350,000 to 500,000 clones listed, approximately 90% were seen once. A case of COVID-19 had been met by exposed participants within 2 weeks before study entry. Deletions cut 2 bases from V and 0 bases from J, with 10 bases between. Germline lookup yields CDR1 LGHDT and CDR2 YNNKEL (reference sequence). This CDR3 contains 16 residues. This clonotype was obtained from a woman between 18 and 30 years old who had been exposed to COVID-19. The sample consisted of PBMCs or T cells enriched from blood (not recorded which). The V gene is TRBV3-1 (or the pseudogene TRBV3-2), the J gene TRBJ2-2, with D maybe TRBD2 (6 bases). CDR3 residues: CASSQTGTPNTGELFF. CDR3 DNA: TGTGCCAGCAGCCAAACCGGGACTCCGAACACCGGGGAGCTGTTTTTT.